A selection of T cell receptor beta chains follows, all from one sample in a study of blood T cell repertoires in COVID-19. The protocol was immunoSEQ multiplex PCR, while the TCRdb copy is restricted to in-frame clones and leaves out a portion. The repertoire holds about 20,000 clones, with 70% to 80% as singletons. Sequenced material: peripheral blood. These TCRs come from a man older than 75 with acute or convalescent COVID-19. CDR3s include the opening cysteine and the closing phenylalanine or tryptophan. The D gene is left open where the match is weak. Clone size is not always given. Where it is, it says once, few, many or a class for expanded clones.

>TRBJ2-3|-|-|TRBV20-1
TGCAGTGCTAGTCGGGCAGATACGCAGTATTTT
CSASRADTQYF
>TRBJ2-3|TRBD2|-|TRBV11-2
TGTGCCAGCAGCTTAGGTCGGAGCGGGAGGGCCGTCGATACGCAGTATTTT
CASSLGRSGRAVDTQYF
>TRBJ1-1|TRBD1|once|TRBV19
TGTGCCAGTAGTATCTGGGACAGGGGATTCACTGAAGCTTTCTTT
CASSIWDRGFTEAFF
>TRBJ2-5|TRBD2|few|TRBV18
TGTGCCAGCTCACCCACCAAAGCGGGAGTGGCGACCCAGTACTTC
CASSPTKAGVATQYF
>TRBJ2-1|TRBD2|-|TRBV3-1/TRBV3-2
TGTGCCAGCAGCCGAGGACTAGCGGGAGGGGATAGTGAGCAGTTCTTC
CASSRGLAGGDSEQFF
>TRBJ2-7|TRBD1|-|TRBV18
TGTGCCAGCTCACCACAGGACAGGGAGGTCGAGCAGTACTTC
CASSPQDREVEQYF
>TRBJ1-3|-|-|TRBV10-1
TGCGCCAGCAGTAGAGGGCCCGTGGACACCATATATTTT
CASSRGPVDTIYF
>TRBJ1-1|TRBD1|few|TRBV10-3
TGTGCCATCAGAGGGACAGGGGGCACTGAAGCTTTCTTT
CAIRGTGGTEAFF
>TRBJ1-4|-|-|TRBV19
TGTGCCAGTAGTACAAAAACCGGGCCCCAAGACAGAAAACTGTTTTTT
CASSTKTGPQDRKLFF
>TRBJ2-1|-|-|TRBV6-2/TRBV6-3
TGTGCCAGCACCTACTCCAGGAGGGGAGAGCAGTTCTTC
CASTYSRRGEQFF
>TRBJ1-5|-|-|TRBV5-5
TGTGCCAGCAGCTTGAGACAGCTAAGCAATCAGCCCCAGCATTTT
CASSLRQLSNQPQHF
>TRBJ1-4|TRBD1|-|TRBV30
TGTGCCTGGGCGAGACAGGGTTATGAAAAACTGTTTTTT
CAWARQGYEKLFF
>TRBJ1-2|-|-|TRBV30
TGTGCCTGGAGTGTACGGAGGCCTTGGTATGGCTACACCTTC
CAWSVRRPWYGYTF
>TRBJ1-1|-|-|TRBV19
TGTGCCAGTAGTATAAACCCCTCGGACAGTCGCGCTTTCTTT
CASSINPSDSRAFF
>TRBJ2-5|TRBD2|once|TRBV27
TGTGCCAGCAGCCCCCGGAGCGGGAGACAAGAGACCCAGTACTTC
CASSPRSGRQETQYF
>TRBJ1-2|-|-|TRBV5-1
TGCGCCAGCAGCCCAGCGGGCCGGGAAACCTATGGCTACACCTTC
CASSPAGRETYGYTF
>TRBJ2-1|TRBD1|once|TRBV24-1
TGTGCCACCAGTGAGCCCATGACAGGGTCACCCTACAATGAGCAGTTCTTC
CATSEPMTGSPYNEQFF
>TRBJ1-5|TRBD1|-|TRBV19
TGTGCCAGTAGCAGGACAGGGGACTATTATAGCAATCAGCCCCAGCATTTT
CASSRTGDYYSNQPQHF
>TRBJ2-3|TRBD2|-|TRBV2
TGTGCCAGCAGACTGACTAGCGGAGGCACAGATACGCAGTATTTT
CASRLTSGGTDTQYF
>TRBJ2-5|TRBD2|-|TRBV4-2
TGTGCCAGCAGCCGTGGACTAGCGGGAGGGAGTCCAGTGGAGACCCAGTACTTC
CASSRGLAGGSPVETQYF
>TRBJ2-7|-|-|TRBV4-3
TGCGCCAGCAGCCAAGATAGGGGCGGACCCTCCTACGAGCAGTACTTC
CASSQDRGGPSYEQYF
>TRBJ1-5|-|-|TRBV5-8
TGTGCCAGCAGCTTGGGCCAGGTCGATCAGCCCCAGCATTTT
CASSLGQVDQPQHF
>TRBJ1-1|TRBD1|-|TRBV19
TGTGCCAGTAGTACCGACCAGGGGGCAGGGGAAGCTTTCTTT
CASSTDQGAGEAFF
>TRBJ1-6|-|-|TRBV19
TGTGCCAGTAGTAGACAGGCAAATAATTCACCCCTCCACTTT
CASSRQANNSPLHF
>TRBJ1-6|-|-|TRBV28
TGTGCCAGCACTCCCGCCCAGGCAGGGGTTAATTCACCCCTCCACTTT
CASTPAQAGVNSPLHF
>TRBJ2-5|-|-|TRBV15
TGTGCCACCAGCACCAGATCGGGTGCGCAAGAGACCCAGTACTTC
CATSTRSGAQETQYF
>TRBJ1-2|-|-|TRBV19
TGTGCCAGTAGTATCACTAACTATGGCTACACCTTC
CASSITNYGYTF
>TRBJ2-1|TRBD2|-|TRBV2
TGTGCCAGCAGTCCCGGGACTAGCGGGACCTCCCTCGGACACCGCTCCTACAATGAGCAGTTCTTC
CASSPGTSGTSLGHRSYNEQFF
>TRBJ1-1|-|-|TRBV28
TGTGCCAGCAGTTCCGCTAGGACTGAAGCTTTCTTT
CASSSARTEAFF
>TRBJ2-5|-|few|TRBV7-8
TGTGCCAGCAGCGCAGCGGTACAAGAGACCCAGTACTTC
CASSAAVQETQYF
>TRBJ2-1|TRBD2|-|TRBV5-1
TGCGCCAGCAGCCCGAGCGCGGGAGGGCCCTCCTACAATGAGCAGTTCTTC
CASSPSAGGPSYNEQFF
>TRBJ1-4|-|-|TRBV24-1
TGTGCCACCAGTGATTTGGAAGGGGAGGTCGAAAAACTGTTTTTT
CATSDLEGEVEKLFF
>TRBJ2-1|TRBD2|-|TRBV2
TGTGCCAGCCTGACCGGGACTAGCGGGAGCAAACCCTTCTGGGAGCAGTTCTTC
CASLTGTSGSKPFWEQFF